Each of the 16 T cell receptor beta chains below was sequenced from the same sample in a study of shared clonotypes between healthy human individuals. Profiling relied on immunoSEQ multiplex PCR, and the TCRdb table lists in-frame clones only, not all of them. Among roughly 650,000 clones listed, 90% to 97% were seen once. CD45RO-negative cells were positively selected for CCR7, leaving out terminally differentiated effector memory CD45RA+ cells. Sequenced input: naive CD8+ T cells sorted from blood. These receptor sequences come from a woman aged 30 to 39 in good health.

The chain is built from TRBV6-5 and TRBJ2-3; D gene uncertain. Germline V gives CDR1 MNHEY, CDR2 SVGAGI. The CDR3 is 15 residues long. V was shortened by 6 bases and J by 6 bases, with 19 bases between the two germline ends. The CDR3 here is CASRPQPGPLDTQYF. The CDR3 nucleotides are TGTGCCAGCAGGCCCCAACCGGGCCCCCTGGATACGCAGTATTTT.

The chain uses TRBV27 and TRBJ1-3; D unresolved. Trimming left V 5 bases short and J 4 bases short, with 15 bases between. Germline CDR1 and CDR2: MNHEY and SMNVEV (reference sequence). CDR3 length: 15 residues. The CDR3 sequence: CASSPGVLPGNTIYF. The CDR3 DNA is TGTGCCAGCAGTCCCGGGGTACTTCCCGGAAACACCATATATTTT.

V and J are TRBV14 and TRBJ2-1; no clear D. CDR3 length equals 13 residues. V was shortened by 8 bases and J by 2 bases, with 10 bases between the two germline ends. The germline V gene has CDR1 SGHDN and CDR2 FVKESK. The CDR3 sequence: CASGLFPYNEQFF. The CDR3 region has the DNA TGTGCCAGCGGCCTTTTTCCCTACAATGAGCAGTTCTTC.

This chain uses TRBV13 with TRBJ2-6; D remains ambiguous. The V gene's germline CDR1 is PRHDT and CDR2 FYEKMQ (reference sequence). V was clipped by 5 bases and J by 1 base, with 6 bases between them. The length of the CDR3 is 14 residues. The CDR3 DNA is TGTGCCAGCAGCCCCTTTTCTGGGGCCAACGTCCTGACTTTC. It codes for CASSPFSGANVLTF.

V is TRBV18 and J is TRBJ2-5; TRBD2 agrees at 9 bases. After removal of 0 bases from V and 4 bases from J, the junction contained 18 bases not matched to a gene. This CDR3 region has 20 residues. Germline values: CDR1 KGHSH, CDR2 LQKENI. The CDR3 sequence: CASSPPLSWLAGWKPETQYF. The CDR3 DNA reads TGTGCCAGCTCACCACCTTTATCATGGCTAGCGGGATGGAAACCAGAGACCCAGTACTTC.

The chain carries TRBV7-9 and TRBJ2-3, with 9 bases matching TRBD1. Losses at the gene ends were 4 bases for V and 1 base for J; bases not matched to a gene: 3. This CDR3 is 15 amino acids long. Looked up from germline, CDR1 is SEHNR and CDR2 is FQNEAQ (reference sequence). The CDR3 reads CASSYRDRGTDTQYF. The CDR3 bases are TGTGCCAGCAGCTACCGGGACAGGGGCACAGATACGCAGTATTTT. Looking up the rest from reference TRBV7-9 and TRBJ2-3 gives the full variable domain: DTGVSQNPRHKITKRGQNVTFRCDPISEHNRLYWYRQTLGQGPEFLTYFQNEAQLEKSRLLSDRFSAERPKGSFSTLEIQRTEQGDSAMYLCASSYRDRGTDTQYFGPGTRLTVL.

The genes are TRBV13 and TRBJ2-4; 7 positions match TRBD2. Per the germline V gene, CDR1 is PRHDT and CDR2 is FYEKMQ (reference sequence). The CDR3 has 16 residues. J lost 0 bases, V lost 2 bases, and 4 bases had no gene match. CDR3 residues: CASSLQAGIAKNIQYF. The CDR3, as DNA: TGTGCCAGCAGCTTACAAGCGGGAATAGCCAAAAACATTCAGTACTTC.

The chain combines TRBV7-8 with TRBJ1-5, with D unresolved. Looked up from germline, CDR1 is SGHVS and CDR2 is FQNEAQ. The CDR3 loop spans 13 amino acids. The germline V and J ends were trimmed by 1 base and 7 bases, with 8 bases remaining between them. The CDR3 reads CASSLGNRQPQHF. The CDR3, as DNA: TGTGCCAGCAGCTTAGGTAACCGGCAGCCCCAGCATTTT.

CDR3 sequence: CASRFGGRGIEQFF. Here the CDR3 DNA reads TGTGCCAGCAGATTCGGCGGGAGGGGGATTGAGCAGTTCTTC. This chain uses TRBV28 with TRBJ2-1; 9 nucleotides align to TRBD2. This CDR3 contains 14 residues. The germline CDR1 and CDR2 sequences are MDHEN and SYDVKM. V lost 6 bases, J lost 9 bases, and 9 bases stayed unmatched.

The V gene is TRBV4-1, the J gene TRBJ1-4, with D hard to call. The CDR3 loop spans 16 amino acids. Germline CDR1 MGHRA, CDR2 YSYEKL. Between the trimmed V and J ends, which lost 4 bases and 8 bases, there was a span of 20 bases. CDR3 in amino acids: CASSPILGGMKEKLFF. Written as DNA, the CDR3 is TGCGCCAGCAGCCCCATCTTGGGAGGGATGAAAGAAAAACTGTTTTTT.

The chain carries TRBV13 and TRBJ2-5, with 8 bases fitting TRBD2. The J call could be wrong; TRBJ2-7 is a better fit for the DNA end. The CDR3 spans 14 residues. Looked up from germline, CDR1 is PRHDT and CDR2 is FYEKMQ (reference sequence). This CDR3 is CASSGRGSFYEQYF. CDR3 nucleotides: TGTGCCAGCTCCGGGAGGGGATCCTTTTACGAGCAGTACTTC.

J is TRBJ1-5 and V is TRBV5-4; 7 bases align to TRBD1. V lost 2 bases and J lost 11; bases outside the gene matches: 4. CDR1 SGHNT and CDR2 YYREEE come from the germline V gene (reference sequence). The CDR3 spans 12 residues. The CDR3 coding sequence is TGTGCCAGCAGCTTTGGCGGACAGGCCCAGCATTTT. Encoded protein: CASSFGGQAQHF. Full variable domain (rest looked up from reference TRBV5-4 and TRBJ1-5): ETGVTQSPTHLIKTRGQQVTLRCSSQSGHNTVSWYQQALGQGPQFIFQYYREEENGRGNFPPRFSGLQFPNYSSELNVNALELDDSALYLCASSFGGQAQHFGDGTRLSIL.

This sequence joins TRBV6-5 and TRBJ2-1; D is uncertain. Germline CDR1 and CDR2: MNHEY and SVGAGI. This CDR3 has 13 amino acids. The V end was cut by 5 bases, the J end by 4 bases, with 9 bases between. In nucleotides, the CDR3 is TGTGCCAGCAGTAGCCAGAGATACAATGAGCAGTTCTTC. This encodes CASSSQRYNEQFF.

V gene TRBV5-8 combines with J gene TRBJ2-7; 7 nucleotides line up with TRBD1. CDR1 and CDR2 (germline): SGHTS, YDEGEE. Trimming cost V 0 bases and J 6 bases; bases outside gene matches: 9. The CDR3 consists of 15 residues. In DNA form, the CDR3 reads TGTGCCAGCAGCTTGGCCGGGACAGTTGTTTCCGAGCAGTACTTC. This sequence encodes CASSLAGTVVSEQYF.

In this sample, this clone turned up once. The chain links TRBV27 to TRBJ1-1, with 8 bases aligning to TRBD1. The germline V gene has CDR1 MNHEY and CDR2 SMNVEV (reference sequence). This CDR3 contains 15 residues. J was trimmed by 0 bases and V by 2 bases; bases with no gene match: 2. This CDR3 is CASSLQGALNTEAFF. The CDR3 DNA sequence: TGTGCCAGCAGTTTACAGGGGGCTTTGAACACTGAAGCTTTCTTT.

This rearrangement joins TRBV5-1 to TRBJ2-1; the match to TRBD1 covers 8 bases. The junction had 4 bases not matched to a gene; V was cut back by 0 bases and J by 2 bases. The CDR3 loop spans 16 amino acids. Germline V CDR1 and CDR2: SGHRS, YFSETQ. This CDR3 is CASSLGTGYTYNEQFF. CDR3 nucleotides: TGCGCCAGCAGCTTGGGGACAGGGTATACCTACAATGAGCAGTTCTTC.